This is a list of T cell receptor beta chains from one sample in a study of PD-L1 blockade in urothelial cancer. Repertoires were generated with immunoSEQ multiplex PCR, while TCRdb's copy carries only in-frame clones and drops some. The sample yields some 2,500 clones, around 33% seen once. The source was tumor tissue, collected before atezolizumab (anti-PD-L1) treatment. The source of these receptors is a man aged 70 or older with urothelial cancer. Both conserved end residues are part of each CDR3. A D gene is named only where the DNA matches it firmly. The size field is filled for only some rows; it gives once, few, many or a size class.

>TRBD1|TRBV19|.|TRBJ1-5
CASSQGDSSNQPQHF
TGTGCCAGTAGTCAGGGGGACAGTAGCAATCAGCCCCAGCATTTT
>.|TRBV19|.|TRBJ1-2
CASSPRQPLMDYGYTF
TGTGCCAGTAGTCCACGACAGCCTCTCATGGACTATGGCTACACCTTC
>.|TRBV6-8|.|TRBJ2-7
CASRTGNGEQYF
TGTGCCAGCAGGACTGGGAATGGCGAGCAGTACTTC
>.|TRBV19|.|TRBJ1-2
CATSTRDRVIYGYTF
TGTGCCACCAGTACCCGGGATAGGGTAATCTATGGCTACACCTTC
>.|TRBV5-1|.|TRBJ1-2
CASSLVGSGFANYGYTF
TGCGCCAGCAGCTTGGTCGGCTCAGGGTTTGCTAACTATGGCTACACCTTC
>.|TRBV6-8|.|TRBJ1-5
CASSYGGGRGSNQPQHF
TGTGCCAGCAGTTACGGTGGGGGCAGGGGAAGTAATCAGCCCCAGCATTTT
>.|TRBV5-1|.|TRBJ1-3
CASSSGGQTSGNTIYF
TGCGCCAGCAGCTCGGGCGGACAGACCTCTGGAAACACCATATATTTT
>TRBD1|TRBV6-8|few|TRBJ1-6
CASSYPTGGSSYNSPLHF
TGTGCCAGCAGCTACCCGACAGGGGGAAGCTCCTATAATTCACCCCTCCACTTT
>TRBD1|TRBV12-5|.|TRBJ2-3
CASEGATDTQYF
TGTGCTAGTGAGGGGGCCACAGATACGCAGTATTTT
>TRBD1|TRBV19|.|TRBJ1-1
CASSNLRDRAFF
TGTGCCAGTAGTAACCTCCGGGACAGAGCTTTCTTT
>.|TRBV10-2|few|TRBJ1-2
CASSESTATGTNYGYTF
TGCGCCAGCAGTGAGTCAACAGCCACAGGGACTAACTATGGCTACACCTTC
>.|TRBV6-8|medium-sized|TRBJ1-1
CASRPGQKSTEAFF
TGTGCCAGCAGACCTGGACAGAAGAGCACTGAAGCTTTCTTT